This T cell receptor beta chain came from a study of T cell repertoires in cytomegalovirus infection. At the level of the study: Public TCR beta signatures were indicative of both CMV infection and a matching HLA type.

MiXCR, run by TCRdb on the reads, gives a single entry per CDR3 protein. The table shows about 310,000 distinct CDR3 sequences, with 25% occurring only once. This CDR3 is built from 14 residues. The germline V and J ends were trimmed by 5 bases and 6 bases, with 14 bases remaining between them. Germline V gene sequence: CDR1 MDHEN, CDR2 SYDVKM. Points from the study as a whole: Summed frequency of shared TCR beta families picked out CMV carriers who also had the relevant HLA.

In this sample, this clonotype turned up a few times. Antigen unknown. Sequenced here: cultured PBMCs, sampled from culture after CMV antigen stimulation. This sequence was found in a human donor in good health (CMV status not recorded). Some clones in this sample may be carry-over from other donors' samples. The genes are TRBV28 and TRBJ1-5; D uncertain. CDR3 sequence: CASSQHDERQPQHF. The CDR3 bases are TGTGCCAGCAGTCAACATGACGAACGTCAGCCCCAGCATTTT.